Each of the 21 T cell receptor beta chains below was sequenced from the same sample in a study of blood T cell repertoires in COVID-19. The assay was immunoSEQ multiplex PCR, and TCRdb's table has in-frame clones only and misses some. The top ten clones hold around 15% of a sample with hundreds of thousands of clones, around 86% of them seen once. Sequencing was carried out using PBMCs or T cells enriched from blood (not recorded which). The origin of the receptors is a man in his late teens or twenties who had recovered from COVID-19.

The rearrangement joins TRBV12-3 or TRBV12-4 to TRBJ2-1; D gene unclear. The CDR3 consists of 11 residues. V was shortened by 2 bases and J by 10 bases, with 6 bases between the two germline ends. The CDR3 region is CASSLQAEQFF. In DNA form, the CDR3 reads TGTGCCAGCAGTTTACAGGCCGAGCAGTTCTTC.

The V gene is TRBV5-3, the J gene TRBJ2-5; the match to TRBD2 covers 12 bases. TRBV5-3 is an ORF, with its function uncertain. V lost 1 base to trimming and J lost 4 bases; unmatched junction nucleotides: 8. This CDR3 is 17 amino acids long. CDR3 sequence: CARSLRLAGGPRETQYF. Written as DNA, the CDR3 is TGTGCCAGAAGCTTGCGGCTAGCGGGGGGGCCTCGAGAGACCCAGTACTTC.

The chain recombines TRBV6-5 with TRBJ2-7, with 7 bases that match TRBD1. The germline V gene encodes CDR1 MNHEY and CDR2 SVGAGI. The V gene end was trimmed by 9 bases and the J gene end by 2 bases; junction bases not matched to a gene: 10. There are 14 residues in the CDR3. CDR3 DNA sequence: TGTGCCAGTGAAACATGGGACAGAACCTACGAGCAGTACTTC. This sequence encodes CASETWDRTYEQYF.

This clone occurred once. The gene calls are TRBV5-1 and TRBJ2-2; D perhaps matches TRBD2 (5 bases). CDR3 length: 15 amino acids. The germline V and J ends were trimmed by 4 bases and 5 bases, with 15 bases remaining between them. The germline V gene has CDR1 SGHRS and CDR2 YFSETQ. In DNA, the CDR3 is TGCGCCAGCAGCCAAGCCGGGGAAGCGACCGGGGAGCTGTTTTTT. It codes for CASSQAGEATGELFF.

The chain employs TRBV19 and TRBJ2-5; 12 bases match TRBD2. CDR1 is LNHDA, CDR2 SQIVND, per germline (reference sequence). This CDR3 region has 16 residues. J was trimmed by 5 bases and V by 3 bases; bases with no gene match: 7. The CDR3 DNA reads as TGTGCCAGTAGTATCTCTAGCGGGGGGGCCATGGAGACCCAGTACTTC. Its protein is CASSISSGGAMETQYF.

This chain links TRBV2 with TRBJ2-1, with a tentative D call TRBD2 (6 bases). Germline-derived CDR1 and CDR2 are SNHLY and FYNNEI. The CDR3 loop spans 15 amino acids. Trimming stripped 1 base from V and 7 bases from J, with 14 bases between. The CDR3, as DNA: TGTGCCAGCAGTGAAGTTGGGTGGGGGGAGAATGAGCAGTTCTTC. This sequence encodes CASSEVGWGENEQFF.

The V and J genes are TRBV5-4 and TRBJ2-3, with 14 positions matching TRBD2. The CDR3 is 19 amino acids. Germline CDR1 reads SGHNT; CDR2 reads YYREEE (reference sequence). Trimming at V came to 4 bases and at J to 1 base, leaving 11 bases not matched to a gene. The CDR3 loop is CASSGTGTSGSPGTDTQYF. The CDR3 region has the DNA TGTGCCAGCAGCGGAACCGGGACTAGCGGGAGTCCCGGCACAGATACGCAGTATTTT.

The chain couples TRBV19 to TRBJ1-1; D gene ambiguous. Trimming stripped 7 bases from V and 4 bases from J, with 13 bases between. Germline loops: CDR1 LNHDA, CDR2 SQIVND (reference sequence). The CDR3 has 13 residues. CDR3 coding DNA: TGTGCCAGTACCCCAAACCGGGGCACTGAAGCTTTCTTT. The encoded protein is CASTPNRGTEAFF. The full variable domain, rest sourced from reference TRBV19 and TRBJ1-1, is DGGITQSPKYLFRKEGQNVTLSCEQNLNHDAMYWYRQDPGQGLRLIYYSQIVNDFQKGDIAEGYSVSREKKESFPLTVTSAQKNPTAFYLCASTPNRGTEAFFGQGTRLTVV.

This rearrangement joins TRBV7-2 to TRBJ1-2; TRBD1 is a possible D gene (6 bases). The CDR3 totals 17 residues. Germline lookup yields CDR1 SGHTA and CDR2 FQGNSA. Trimming took off 1 base at V and 6 bases at J, with 21 bases between the two ends. The CDR3 nucleotides read TGTGCCAGCAGCTTAGATCGGCCCAGGGGCGGTAAGGATGGCTACACCTTC. Translated: CASSLDRPRGGKDGYTF.

The chain joins TRBV4-2 to TRBJ2-5; D is unresolved. This CDR3 contains 15 residues. The germline V and J ends were trimmed by 1 base and 2 bases, with 11 bases remaining between them. The germline V gene encodes CDR1 LGHNA and CDR2 YNFKEQ. The CDR3 loop is CASSQAPGSQETQYF. In DNA form, the CDR3 reads TGTGCCAGCAGCCAAGCTCCGGGTTCGCAAGAGACCCAGTACTTC.

V usage is TRBV27 and J usage is TRBJ2-1, with a weak D call TRBD1 (6 bases). Trimming removed 5 bases from V and 4 bases from J, with 21 bases in between. CDR3 length equals 17 residues. Germline loops: CDR1 MNHEY, CDR2 SMNVEV (reference sequence). In nucleotides, the CDR3 is TGTGCCAGCAGTATCCAACCTCACAGGGAACTTTACAATGAGCAGTTCTTC. Translation gives CASSIQPHRELYNEQFF.

In its sample, this clone was seen many times. V gene TRBV6-1 combines with J gene TRBJ2-7, with TRBD1 matching 10 bases. The junction had 1 base not matched to a gene; V was cut back by 2 bases and J by 0 bases. The CDR3 is 15 residues long. Germline CDR1 and CDR2: MNHNS and SASEGT. The CDR3 spells CASSERTGGSYEQYF. The CDR3, as DNA: TGTGCCAGCAGTGAAAGGACAGGGGGCTCCTACGAGCAGTACTTC.

This sequence joins TRBV29-1 and TRBJ1-2; 7 bases are shared with TRBD1. Unmatched junction bases numbered 5, after V lost 2 bases and J lost 2 bases. Germline V gives CDR1 SQVTM, CDR2 ANQGSEA. This CDR3 spans 14 amino acids. The CDR3, as DNA: TGCAGCGTTGAACCCGGGACAGTAAACTATGGCTACACCTTC. Protein: CSVEPGTVNYGYTF.

The chain joins TRBV10-3 to TRBJ1-5; maybe TRBD1 (5 bases). This CDR3 comprises 15 residues. From germline, CDR1 is ENHRY and CDR2 SYGVKD. The V gene lost 6 bases and the J gene lost 6 bases, with 18 bases spanning the gap. This chain's CDR3 is CAISETGTTGQPQHF. The DNA for the CDR3 is TGTGCCATCAGCGAGACCGGGACTACAGGTCAGCCCCAGCATTTT.

This chain connects TRBV2 to TRBJ1-6; 7 positions match TRBD1. Germline lookup yields CDR1 SNHLY and CDR2 FYNNEI. There are 15 residues in the CDR3. Trimming at V came to 2 bases and at J to 6 bases, leaving 4 bases not matched to a gene. The CDR3: CASSESYRGNSPLHF. The CDR3 DNA sequence: TGTGCCAGCAGTGAAAGTTACAGGGGTAATTCACCCCTCCACTTT. The full variable domain, rest sourced from reference TRBV2 and TRBJ1-6, is EPEVTQTPSHQVTQMGQEVILRCVPISNHLYFYWYRQILGQKVEFLVSFYNNEISEKSEIFDDQFSVERPDGSNFTLKIRSTKLEDSAMYFCASSESYRGNSPLHFGNGTRLTVT.

This rearrangement joins TRBV6-5 to TRBJ2-1; the match to TRBD2 covers 7 bases. The J segment lost 5 bases and the V segment lost 7 bases, leaving 5 bases of the junction unmatched. CDR3 length: 13 residues. Germline lookup yields CDR1 MNHEY and CDR2 SVGAGI. The CDR3 DNA reads as TGTGCCAGCACGGGGGAGGGGAACAATGAGCAGTTCTTC. This encodes CASTGEGNNEQFF.

The CDR3 here is CSVVGQTNYGYTF. CDR3 coding DNA: TGCAGCGTTGTAGGACAGACGAACTATGGCTACACCTTC. The chain employs TRBV29-1 and TRBJ1-2; D is possibly TRBD1 (6 bases). V was pared by 4 bases and J by 2 bases, with 11 bases between. Germline V CDR1 and CDR2: SQVTM, ANQGSEA. The CDR3 is 13 amino acids.

This chain connects TRBV27 to TRBJ1-1; TRBD1 aligns across 10 bases. The junction had 6 bases not matched to a gene; V was cut back by 5 bases and J by 0 bases. Per the germline V gene, CDR1 is MNHEY and CDR2 is SMNVEV (reference sequence). There are 16 residues in the CDR3. As DNA, the CDR3 is TGTGCCAGCAGTGCCTGGACAGGGGGTATGAACACTGAAGCTTTCTTT. Translation gives CASSAWTGGMNTEAFF.

The chain uses TRBV18 and TRBJ2-1, with a weak D call TRBD2 (6 bases). The CDR3 has 17 residues. Trimming shortened V by 5 bases and J by 0 bases, and 17 bases separated the two germline ends. Germline loops: CDR1 KGHSH, CDR2 LQKENI. The CDR3 spells CASSIPVGSRSYNEQFF. For the CDR3, the DNA is TGTGCCAGCTCAATTCCGGTCGGGAGCCGCTCCTACAATGAGCAGTTCTTC.

V usage is TRBV15 and J usage is TRBJ2-5; TRBD2 matches 9 bases. V was clipped by 1 base and J by 1 base; unmatched bases: 4. CDR3 length equals 16 residues. CDR1 and CDR2 from the germline V gene are LNHNV and YYDKDF (reference sequence). The CDR3 spells CATSRGSSGAQETQYF. The CDR3 region has the DNA TGTGCCACCAGCAGAGGATCTAGCGGGGCCCAAGAGACCCAGTACTTC.

The V call is TRBV10-2, the J call TRBJ2-3; TRBD2 matches 8 bases. The CDR3 extends over 15 amino acids. The germline V gene has CDR1 WSHSY and CDR2 SAAADI. With V trimmed by 3 bases and J by 9 bases, 11 bases remained unmatched. The DNA for the CDR3 is TGCGCCAGCAGTGAAGTAGGTAGCGGGGCTTGGACGCAGTATTTT. It specifies CASSEVGSGAWTQYF.